Listed below are T cell receptor beta chains from one sample, sequenced in a study of shared clonotypes between healthy human individuals. Assay used: immunoSEQ multiplex PCR; TCRdb lists only in-frame clones, some missing. This table has over a million clones, around 98% appearing once. Sequencing input: naive CD4+ T cells sorted from blood. Source of these receptors: a man aged 25-40 years in good health. CDR3s include the opening cysteine and the closing phenylalanine or tryptophan. The order of the fields is V gene, clone size, D gene, J gene, CDR3 protein, CDR3 DNA. A D gene is named only where the DNA matches it firmly. Clone size is not always given. Where it is, it says once, few, many or a class for expanded clones.

TRBV10-3	NA	NA	TRBJ2-1	CAIRDKAGDNEQFF	TGTGCCATCAGGGACAAGGCAGGAGACAATGAGCAGTTCTTC
TRBV11-3	once	NA	TRBJ2-1	CASSLGGRAYNEQFF	TGTGCCAGCAGCTTGGGGGGCAGGGCCTACAATGAGCAGTTCTTC
TRBV28	NA	TRBD1	TRBJ1-3	CASSNSDRGYSGNTIYF	TGTGCCAGCAGTAACTCGGACAGGGGCTACTCTGGAAACACCATATATTTT
TRBV5-4	NA	TRBD2	TRBJ2-5	CASSPGGTIETQYF	TGTGCCAGCAGCCCGGGAGGGACCATAGAGACCCAGTACTTC
TRBV13	NA	NA	TRBJ2-7	CASSLRRSTASYEQYF	TGTGCCAGCAGCTTACGGAGATCCACGGCCTCCTACGAGCAGTACTTC
TRBV19	NA	NA	TRBJ1-1	CASSIGGNTEAFF	TGTGCCAGTAGTATCGGGGGTAACACTGAAGCTTTCTTT
TRBV5-1	NA	NA	TRBJ1-2	CASSPRAVYGYTF	TGCGCCAGCAGCCCCCGGGCAGTCTATGGCTACACCTTC
TRBV28	NA	NA	TRBJ1-2	CASFPIIGKGLYGYTF	TGTGCCAGCTTCCCAATTATTGGTAAGGGATTGTATGGCTACACCTTC
TRBV7-9	NA	TRBD2	TRBJ2-1	CASSPSGRAVDEQFF	TGTGCCAGCAGCCCGAGCGGGAGGGCCGTTGATGAGCAGTTCTTC
TRBV10-3	NA	NA	TRBJ2-5	CAISDPLQETQYF	TGTGCCATCAGTGATCCCCTTCAAGAGACCCAGTACTTC
TRBV4-1	NA	TRBD1	TRBJ2-4	CASSRQGLENIQYF	TGCGCCAGCAGCCGACAGGGGCTCGAAAACATTCAGTACTTC
TRBV18	NA	TRBD1	TRBJ2-1	CASSPFRGGSPLSSYNEQFF	TGTGCCAGCTCACCGTTCCGAGGGGGCTCACCCCTGAGCTCCTACAATGAGCAGTTCTTC
TRBV18	NA	NA	TRBJ2-7	CASSPRVPRSYEQYF	TGTGCCAGCTCACCACGTGTTCCCCGATCCTACGAGCAGTACTTC
TRBV15	NA	NA	TRBJ2-1	CATSRDLGGSYNEQFF	TGTGCCACCAGCAGAGATCTGGGAGGATCCTACAATGAGCAGTTCTTC
TRBV11-2	NA	NA	TRBJ2-1	CASSRGYRGKQFF	TGTGCCAGCAGCCGGGGGTACCGCGGGAAACAGTTCTTC
TRBV5-1	NA	NA	TRBJ2-1	CASRASPSVVSYNEQFF	TGCGCCAGCAGGGCTAGCCCGAGCGTTGTTTCCTACAATGAGCAGTTCTTC
TRBV6-1	NA	TRBD1	TRBJ1-3	CASSVQGAGNTIYF	TGTGCCAGCAGTGTACAGGGGGCGGGAAACACCATATATTTT
TRBV5-1	NA	TRBD2	TRBJ2-1	CASSIASGPYNEQFF	TGCGCCAGCAGCATTGCTAGCGGGCCCTACAATGAGCAGTTCTTC
TRBV6-6	once	NA	TRBJ1-1	CASSLIQAMNTEAFF	TGTGCCAGCAGTCTAATACAGGCCATGAACACTGAAGCTTTCTTT
TRBV6-6	NA	NA	TRBJ2-3	CASRLSLDTQYF	TGTGCCAGCAGACTAAGCCTGGATACGCAGTATTTT
TRBV9	NA	NA	TRBJ2-7	CASSVSGLGSPYEQYF	TGTGCCAGCAGCGTCTCAGGTCTGGGGAGCCCCTACGAGCAGTACTTC
TRBV11-2	NA	TRBD1	TRBJ1-5	CASRGQGNQPQHF	TGTGCCAGCAGAGGACAGGGGAATCAGCCCCAGCATTTT
TRBV6-5	NA	NA	TRBJ2-2	CASSYGAVNTGELFF	TGTGCCAGCAGTTACGGGGCAGTGAACACCGGGGAGCTGTTTTTT
TRBV2	once	TRBD1	TRBJ2-5	CASSGGDRVRWGQETQYF	TGTGCCAGCAGTGGAGGAGACAGGGTGCGTTGGGGACAAGAGACCCAGTACTTC
TRBV19	NA	NA	TRBJ2-7	CASSTPRYEQYF	TGTGCCAGTAGTACCCCGCGATACGAGCAGTACTTC
TRBV2	NA	TRBD2	TRBJ2-2	CASSRGGSGELFF	TGTGCCAGCTCGAGGGGAGGGTCCGGGGAGCTGTTTTTT
TRBV7-9	NA	NA	TRBJ2-7	CASSLSGYEQYF	TGTGCCAGCAGCTTATCCGGCTACGAGCAGTACTTC
TRBV7-2	NA	TRBD1	TRBJ2-7	CASSQTGGGYEQYF	TGTGCCAGCAGTCAGACAGGGGGCGGGTACGAGCAGTACTTC
TRBV5-4	NA	NA	TRBJ2-7	CASSSSGYEQYF	TGTGCCAGCAGCTCAAGCGGCTACGAGCAGTACTTC
TRBV25-1	NA	NA	TRBJ2-5	CASSSLRGETQYF	TGTGCCAGCAGTTCACTCCGCGGAGAGACCCAGTACTTC
TRBV18	NA	NA	TRBJ2-5	CASSPAGPETQYF	TGTGCCAGCTCACCAGCGGGGCCAGAGACCCAGTACTTC
TRBV20-1	NA	NA	TRBJ1-2	CSSGGTYGYTF	TGCAGTAGTGGGGGAACCTATGGCTACACCTTC
TRBV6-1	NA	TRBD1	TRBJ1-1	CASSVTGPNTEAFF	TGTGCCAGCAGTGTGACAGGGCCGAACACTGAAGCTTTCTTT